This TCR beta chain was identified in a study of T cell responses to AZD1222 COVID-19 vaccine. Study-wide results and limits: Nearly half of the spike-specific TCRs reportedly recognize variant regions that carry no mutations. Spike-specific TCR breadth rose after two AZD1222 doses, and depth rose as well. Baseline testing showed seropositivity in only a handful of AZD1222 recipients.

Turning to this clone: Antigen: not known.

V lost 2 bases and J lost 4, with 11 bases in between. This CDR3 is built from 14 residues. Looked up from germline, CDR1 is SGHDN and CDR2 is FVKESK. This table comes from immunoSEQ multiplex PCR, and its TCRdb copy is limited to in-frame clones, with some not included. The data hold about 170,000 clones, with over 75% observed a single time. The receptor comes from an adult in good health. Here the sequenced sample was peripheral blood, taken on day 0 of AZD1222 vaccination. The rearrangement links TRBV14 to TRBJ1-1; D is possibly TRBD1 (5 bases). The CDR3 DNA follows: TGTGCCAGCAGCCAAAGTCAGGGCCCCACTGAAGCTTTCTTT. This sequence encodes CASSQSQGPTEAFF.